The clone carrying this T cell receptor beta chain appeared a few times. Its target is unknown. This CDR3 comprises 14 residues. Deletions cut 6 bases from V and 10 bases from J, with 16 bases between. Each CDR3 protein is one row after TCRdb ran MiXCR on the RT-PCR reads. The sample has around 540,000 distinct CDR3 sequences; 10% to 15% are singletons. These data come from a study of response to subunit inactivated influenza vaccine. Whole-study results and caveats: Authors suggested each seasonal influenza vaccination recruits few new T cells.

This sequence joins TRBV12-3 or TRBV12-4 and TRBJ1-6; TRBD1 might be the D (6 bases). The receptor was isolated from a man aged 50 to 59 who received an inactivated influenza vaccine. Material: PBMCs from blood, obtained on the day of vaccination. CDR3 amino acids: CASRRDMGHSPLHF. CDR3 in DNA: TGTGCCAGCAGGAGGGACATGGGGCACTCACCCCTCCACTTT.